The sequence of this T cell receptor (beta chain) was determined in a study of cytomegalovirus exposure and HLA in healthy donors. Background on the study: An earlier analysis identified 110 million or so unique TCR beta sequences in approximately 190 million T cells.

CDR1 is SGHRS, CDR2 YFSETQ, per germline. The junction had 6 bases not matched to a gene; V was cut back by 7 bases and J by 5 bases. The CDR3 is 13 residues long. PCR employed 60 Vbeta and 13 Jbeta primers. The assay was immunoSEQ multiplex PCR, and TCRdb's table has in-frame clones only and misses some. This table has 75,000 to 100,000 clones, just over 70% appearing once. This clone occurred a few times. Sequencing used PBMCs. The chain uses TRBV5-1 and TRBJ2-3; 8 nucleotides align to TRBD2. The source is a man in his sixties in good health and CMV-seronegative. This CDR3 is CASEAGAGDTQYF. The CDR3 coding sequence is TGCGCCAGCGAAGCGGGAGCGGGAGATACGCAGTATTTT.